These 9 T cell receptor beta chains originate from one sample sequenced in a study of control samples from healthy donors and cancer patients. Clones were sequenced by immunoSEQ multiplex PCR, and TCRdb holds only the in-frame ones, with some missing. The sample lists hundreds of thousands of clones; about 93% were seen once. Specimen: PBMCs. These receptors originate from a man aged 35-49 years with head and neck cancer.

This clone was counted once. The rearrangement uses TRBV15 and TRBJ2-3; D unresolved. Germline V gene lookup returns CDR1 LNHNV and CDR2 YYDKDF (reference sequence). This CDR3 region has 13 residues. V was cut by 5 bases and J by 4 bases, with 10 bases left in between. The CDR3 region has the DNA TGTGCCACCAGCTCACAATACTCAGATACGCAGTATTTT. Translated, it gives CATSSQYSDTQYF.

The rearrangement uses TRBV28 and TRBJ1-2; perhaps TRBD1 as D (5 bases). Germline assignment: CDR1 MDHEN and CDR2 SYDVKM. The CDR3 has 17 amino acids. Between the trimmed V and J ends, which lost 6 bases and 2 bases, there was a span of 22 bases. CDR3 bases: TGTGCCAGCAGGATGTCGCGCAGGGTGACAAGGAACTATGGCTACACCTTC. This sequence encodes CASRMSRRVTRNYGYTF.

CDR3 nucleotides: TGTGCCAGCAGCTGGGAAGGCTACGAGCAGTACTTC. It encodes CASSWEGYEQYF. The chain links TRBV7-9 to TRBJ2-7; D is undetermined. CDR3 length: 12 amino acids. Germline lookup yields CDR1 SEHNR and CDR2 FQNEAQ (reference sequence). V lost 4 bases to trimming and J lost 3 bases, with 7 bases between them.

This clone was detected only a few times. CDR3 sequence: CASSRVPSGVSTGELFF. The CDR3 bases are TGCGCCAGCAGCCGCGTTCCGTCAGGGGTGAGCACCGGGGAGCTGTTTTTT. The chain uses TRBV5-1 and TRBJ2-2, with D possibly being TRBD1 (6 bases). Germline-derived CDR1 and CDR2 are SGHRS and YFSETQ. Trimming took 4 bases from V and 4 from J, leaving 20 bases between them. CDR3 size: 17 residues.

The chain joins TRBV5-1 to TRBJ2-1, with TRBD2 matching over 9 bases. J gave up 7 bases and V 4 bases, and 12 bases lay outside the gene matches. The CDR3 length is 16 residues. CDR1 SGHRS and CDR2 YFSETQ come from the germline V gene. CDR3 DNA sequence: TGCGCCAGCAGCACCGCCAGGACTAGCGTATCGAATGAGCAGTTCTTC. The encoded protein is CASSTARTSVSNEQFF.

The CDR3 loop is CASTLTGESTRAFF. CDR3 DNA sequence: TGTGCCAGCACCTTGACAGGGGAATCTACCCGAGCTTTCTTT. The gene calls are TRBV2 and TRBJ1-1; 8 bases fit TRBD1. In germline, CDR1 is SNHLY, CDR2 FYNNEI. With V trimmed by 7 bases and J by 10 bases, 14 bases remained unmatched. The CDR3 length is 14 residues.

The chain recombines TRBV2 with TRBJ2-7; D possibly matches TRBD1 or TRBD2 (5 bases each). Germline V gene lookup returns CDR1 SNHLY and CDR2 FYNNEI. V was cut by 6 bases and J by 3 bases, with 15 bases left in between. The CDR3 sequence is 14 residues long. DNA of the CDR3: TGTGCCAGCAGAGATAAAGGAGGACACTACGAGCAGTACTTC. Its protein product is CASRDKGGHYEQYF.

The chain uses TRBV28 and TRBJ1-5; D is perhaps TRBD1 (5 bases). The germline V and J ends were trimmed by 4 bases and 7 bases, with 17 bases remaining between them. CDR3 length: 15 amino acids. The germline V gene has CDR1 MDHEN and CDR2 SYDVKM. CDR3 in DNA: TGTGCCAGCAGTTCCGGGGCCCTCCGAGGGCAGCCCCAGCATTTT. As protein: CASSSGALRGQPQHF.

The CDR3 coding sequence is TGTGCCAGCAGCCACCTCTCTCGGGAAAATGAGCAGTTCTTC. Encoded protein: CASSHLSRENEQFF. The rearrangement links TRBV3-1 (or the pseudogene TRBV3-2) to TRBJ2-1; the D gene is possibly TRBD2 (5 bases). Germline V gene data show CDR1 as LGHDT and CDR2 as YNNKEL (reference sequence). This CDR3 has 14 residues. Trimming left V 3 bases short and J 7 bases short, with 13 bases between.